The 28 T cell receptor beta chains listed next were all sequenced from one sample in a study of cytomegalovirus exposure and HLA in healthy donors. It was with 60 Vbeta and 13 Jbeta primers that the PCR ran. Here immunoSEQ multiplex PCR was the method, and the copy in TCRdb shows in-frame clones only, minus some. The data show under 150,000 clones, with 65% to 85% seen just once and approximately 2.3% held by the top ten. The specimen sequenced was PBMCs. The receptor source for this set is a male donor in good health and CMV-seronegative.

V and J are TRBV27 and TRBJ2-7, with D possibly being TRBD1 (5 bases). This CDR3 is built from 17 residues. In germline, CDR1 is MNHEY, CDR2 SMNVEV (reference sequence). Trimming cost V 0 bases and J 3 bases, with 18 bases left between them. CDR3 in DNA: TGTGCCAGCAGTTTATCGTCGGTCTTTAACAGGCACTACGAGCAGTACTTC. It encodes CASSLSSVFNRHYEQYF.

The CDR3 loop reads CASRWGDEQYF. CDR3 nucleotides: TGTGCCAGCAGATGGGGAGACGAGCAGTACTTC. This sequence joins TRBV5-6 and TRBJ2-7; D might be TRBD2 (5 bases). Germline V lookup: CDR1 SGHDT, CDR2 YYEEEE. The CDR3 is 11 amino acids. V lost 5 bases and J lost 5, with 8 bases in between.

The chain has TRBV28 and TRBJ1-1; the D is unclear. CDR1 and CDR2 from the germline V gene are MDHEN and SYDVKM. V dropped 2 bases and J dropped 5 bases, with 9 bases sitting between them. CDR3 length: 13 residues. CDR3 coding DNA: TGTGCCAGCAGTTTACGGGGTTGGACTGAAGCTTTCTTT. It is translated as CASSLRGWTEAFF.

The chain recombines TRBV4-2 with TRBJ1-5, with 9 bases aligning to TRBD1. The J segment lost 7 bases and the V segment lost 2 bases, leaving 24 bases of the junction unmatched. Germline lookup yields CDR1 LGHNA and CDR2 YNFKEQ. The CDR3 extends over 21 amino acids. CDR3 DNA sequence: TGTGCCAGCAGCCAATTACTTGCAACCGGACAGGGGCAGTATGTGAAACAGCCCCAGCATTTT. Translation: CASSQLLATGQGQYVKQPQHF.

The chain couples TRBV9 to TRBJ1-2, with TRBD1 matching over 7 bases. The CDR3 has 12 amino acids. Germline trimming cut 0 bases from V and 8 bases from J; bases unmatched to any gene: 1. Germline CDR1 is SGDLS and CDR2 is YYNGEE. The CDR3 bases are TGTGCCAGCAGCGTAGCAGGGGGGGGCTACACCTTC. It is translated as CASSVAGGGYTF.

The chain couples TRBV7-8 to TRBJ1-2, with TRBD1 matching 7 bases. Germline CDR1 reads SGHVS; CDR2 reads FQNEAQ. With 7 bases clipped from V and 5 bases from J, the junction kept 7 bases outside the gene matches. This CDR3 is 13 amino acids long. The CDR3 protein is CASNRGGEYGYTF. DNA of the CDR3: TGTGCCAGCAATCGAGGGGGCGAATATGGCTACACCTTC. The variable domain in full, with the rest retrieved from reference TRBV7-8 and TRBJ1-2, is GAGVSQSPRYKVAKRGQDVALRCDPISGHVSLFWYQQALGQGPEFLTYFQNEAQLDKSGLPSDRFFAERPEGSVSTLKIQRTQQEDSAVYLCASNRGGEYGYTFGSGTRLTVV.

CDR3: CASSASGRSYNEQFF. In DNA, the CDR3 is TGTGCCAGCAGCGCTAGCGGGAGGTCCTACAATGAGCAGTTCTTC. The genes are TRBV9 and TRBJ2-1; 11 bases fit TRBD2. This CDR3 spans 15 amino acids. Looked up from germline, CDR1 is SGDLS and CDR2 is YYNGEE. V shed 3 bases and J 1 base; nucleotides not matched to a gene: 0.

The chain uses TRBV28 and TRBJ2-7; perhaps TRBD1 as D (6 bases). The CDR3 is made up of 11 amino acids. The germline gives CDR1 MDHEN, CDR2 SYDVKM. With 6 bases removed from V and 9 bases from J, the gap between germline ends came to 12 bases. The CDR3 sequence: CASSLTTGQYF. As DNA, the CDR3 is TGTGCCAGCAGCCTTACGACAGGGCAGTACTTC. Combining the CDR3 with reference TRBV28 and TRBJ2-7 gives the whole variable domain DVKVTQSSRYLVKRTGEKVFLECVQDMDHENMFWYRQDPGLGLRLIYFSYDVKMKEKGDIPEGYSVSREKKERFSLILESASTNQTSMYLCASSLTTGQYFGPGTRLTVT.

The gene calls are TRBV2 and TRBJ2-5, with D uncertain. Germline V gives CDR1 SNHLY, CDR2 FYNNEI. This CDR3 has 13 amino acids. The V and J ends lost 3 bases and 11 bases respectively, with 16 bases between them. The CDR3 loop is CASSDRSLKSQYF. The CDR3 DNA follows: TGTGCCAGCAGTGATCGTTCGCTTAAGAGTCAGTACTTC.

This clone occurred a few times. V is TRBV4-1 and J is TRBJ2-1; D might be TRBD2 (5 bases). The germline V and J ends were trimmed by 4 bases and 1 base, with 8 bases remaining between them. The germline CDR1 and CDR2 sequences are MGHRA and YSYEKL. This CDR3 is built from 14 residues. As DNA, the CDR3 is TGCGCCAGCAGCCCTAGCAAATCCTACAATGAGCAGTTCTTC. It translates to CASSPSKSYNEQFF.

Here the CDR3 reads CASSDGPSGRGEQFF. The CDR3 bases are TGTGCCAGCAGTGACGGGCCTAGCGGGAGAGGTGAGCAGTTCTTC. This chain uses TRBV6-4 with TRBJ2-1; 10 bases are shared with TRBD2. The V gene end was trimmed by 2 bases and the J gene end by 9 bases; junction bases not matched to a gene: 7. This CDR3 is built from 15 residues. In germline, CDR1 is MRHNA, CDR2 SNTAGT.

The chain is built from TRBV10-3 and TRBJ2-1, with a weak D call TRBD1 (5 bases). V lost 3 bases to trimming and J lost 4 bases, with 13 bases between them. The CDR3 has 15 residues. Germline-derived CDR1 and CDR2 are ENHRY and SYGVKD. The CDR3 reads CAISDMIRGYNEQFF. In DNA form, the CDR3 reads TGTGCCATCAGTGATATGATAAGGGGTTACAATGAGCAGTTCTTC.

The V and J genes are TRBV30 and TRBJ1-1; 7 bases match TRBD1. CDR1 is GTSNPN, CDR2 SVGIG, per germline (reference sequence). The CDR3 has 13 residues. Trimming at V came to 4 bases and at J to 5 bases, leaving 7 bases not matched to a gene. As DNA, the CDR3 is TGTGCCTGGACCGACAGGGTCCAAACTGAAGCTTTCTTT. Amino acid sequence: CAWTDRVQTEAFF.

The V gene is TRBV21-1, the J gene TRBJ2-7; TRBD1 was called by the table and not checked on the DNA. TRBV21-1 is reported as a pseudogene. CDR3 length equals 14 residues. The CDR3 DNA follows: TGTGCCAGCAGCAACCGGACAGGGCCCTACGAGCAGTACTTC. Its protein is CASSNRTGPYEQYF.

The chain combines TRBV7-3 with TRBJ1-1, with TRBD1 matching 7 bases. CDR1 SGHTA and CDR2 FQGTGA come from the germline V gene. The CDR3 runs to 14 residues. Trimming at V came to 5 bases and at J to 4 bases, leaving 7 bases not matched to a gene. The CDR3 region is CASSPISGGTEAFF. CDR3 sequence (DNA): TGTGCCAGCAGCCCAATTTCAGGGGGCACTGAAGCTTTCTTT.

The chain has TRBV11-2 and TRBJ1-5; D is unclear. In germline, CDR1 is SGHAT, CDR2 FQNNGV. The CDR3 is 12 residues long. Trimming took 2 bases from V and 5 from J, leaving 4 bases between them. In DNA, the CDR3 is TGTGCCAGCAGCTTATCATATCAGCCCCAGCATTTT. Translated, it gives CASSLSYQPQHF.

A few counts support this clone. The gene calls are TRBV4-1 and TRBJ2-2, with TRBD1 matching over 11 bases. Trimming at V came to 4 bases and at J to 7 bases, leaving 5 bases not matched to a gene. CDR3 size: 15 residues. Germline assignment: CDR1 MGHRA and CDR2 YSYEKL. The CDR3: CASSPGTGGGGELFF. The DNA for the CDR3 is TGCGCCAGCAGCCCTGGGACAGGGGGTGGCGGGGAGCTGTTTTTT.

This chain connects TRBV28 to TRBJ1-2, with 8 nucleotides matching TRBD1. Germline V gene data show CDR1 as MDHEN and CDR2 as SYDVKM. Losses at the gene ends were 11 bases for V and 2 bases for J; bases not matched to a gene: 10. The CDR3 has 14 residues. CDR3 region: CALRGQGQNYGYTF. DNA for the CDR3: TGTGCCCTCCGCGGACAGGGTCAGAACTATGGCTACACCTTC.

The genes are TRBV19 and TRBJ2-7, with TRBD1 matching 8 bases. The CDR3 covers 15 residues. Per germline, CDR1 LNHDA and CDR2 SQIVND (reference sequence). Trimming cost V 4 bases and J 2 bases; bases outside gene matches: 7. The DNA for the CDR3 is TGTGCCAGTAGTAGGGCGCGGACAGGGACCTACGAGCAGTACTTC. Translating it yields CASSRARTGTYEQYF. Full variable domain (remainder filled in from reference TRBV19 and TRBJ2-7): DGGITQSPKYLFRKEGQNVTLSCEQNLNHDAMYWYRQDPGQGLRLIYYSQIVNDFQKGDIAEGYSVSREKKESFPLTVTSAQKNPTAFYLCASSRARTGTYEQYFGPGTRLTVT.

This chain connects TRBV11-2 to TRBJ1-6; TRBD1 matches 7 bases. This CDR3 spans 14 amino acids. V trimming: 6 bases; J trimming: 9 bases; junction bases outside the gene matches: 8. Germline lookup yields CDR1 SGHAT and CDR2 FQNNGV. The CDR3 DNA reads TGTGCCAGCAGTTCAGACAGGGTGCGTTCACCCCTCCACTTT. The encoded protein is CASSSDRVRSPLHF.

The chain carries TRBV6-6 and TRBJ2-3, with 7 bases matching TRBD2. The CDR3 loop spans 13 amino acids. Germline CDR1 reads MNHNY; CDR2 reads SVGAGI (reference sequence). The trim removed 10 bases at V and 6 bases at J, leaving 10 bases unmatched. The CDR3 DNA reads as TGTGCCACCGCGGGACTATTTCGTGATACGCAGTATTTT. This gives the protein CATAGLFRDTQYF.

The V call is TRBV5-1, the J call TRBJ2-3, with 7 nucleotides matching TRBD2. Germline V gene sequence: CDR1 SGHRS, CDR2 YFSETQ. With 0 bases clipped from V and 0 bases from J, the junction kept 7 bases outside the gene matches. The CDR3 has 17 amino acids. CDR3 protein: CASSLAPSGTSTDTQYF. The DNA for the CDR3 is TGCGCCAGCAGCTTGGCCCCTAGCGGAACTAGCACAGATACGCAGTATTTT.

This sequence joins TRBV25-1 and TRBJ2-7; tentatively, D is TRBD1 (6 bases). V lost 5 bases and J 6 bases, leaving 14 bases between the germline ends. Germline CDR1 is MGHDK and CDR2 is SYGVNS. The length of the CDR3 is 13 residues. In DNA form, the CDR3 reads TGTGCCAGCAGTAGGTTCAGGGGAAGCGAGCAGTACTTC. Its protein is CASSRFRGSEQYF.

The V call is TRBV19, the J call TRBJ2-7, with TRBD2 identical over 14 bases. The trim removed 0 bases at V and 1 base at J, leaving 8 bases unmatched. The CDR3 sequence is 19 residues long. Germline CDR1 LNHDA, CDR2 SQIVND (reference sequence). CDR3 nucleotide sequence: TGTGCCAGTAGTATAGAAGGGACTAGCGGGAGCCACCGATCCTACGAGCAGTACTTC. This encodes CASSIEGTSGSHRSYEQYF.

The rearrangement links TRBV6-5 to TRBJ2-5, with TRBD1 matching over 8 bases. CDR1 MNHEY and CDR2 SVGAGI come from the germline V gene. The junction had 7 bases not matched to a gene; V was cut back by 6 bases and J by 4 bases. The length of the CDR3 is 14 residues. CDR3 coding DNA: TGTGCCAGCAGGGACAGGGTCGGAGCAGAGACCCAGTACTTC. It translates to CASRDRVGAETQYF.

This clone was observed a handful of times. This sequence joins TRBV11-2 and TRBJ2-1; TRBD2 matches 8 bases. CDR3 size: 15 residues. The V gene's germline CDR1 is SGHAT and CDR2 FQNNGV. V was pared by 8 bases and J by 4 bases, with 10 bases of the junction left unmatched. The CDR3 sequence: CASFAGGFEYNEQFF. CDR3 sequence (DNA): TGTGCCAGCTTTGCGGGAGGTTTTGAGTACAATGAGCAGTTCTTC.

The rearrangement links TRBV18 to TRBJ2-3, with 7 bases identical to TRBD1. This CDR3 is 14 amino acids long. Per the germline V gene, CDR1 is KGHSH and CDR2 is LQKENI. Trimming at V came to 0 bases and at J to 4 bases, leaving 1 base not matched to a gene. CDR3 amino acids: CASSPPGGADTQYF. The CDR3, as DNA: TGTGCCAGCTCACCACCAGGGGGCGCAGATACGCAGTATTTT. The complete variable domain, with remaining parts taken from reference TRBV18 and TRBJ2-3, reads NAGVMQNPRHLVRRRGQEARLRCSPMKGHSHVYWYRQLPEEGLKFMVYLQKENIIDESGMPKERFSAEFPKEGPSILRIQQVVRGDSAAYFCASSPPGGADTQYFGPGTRLTVL.

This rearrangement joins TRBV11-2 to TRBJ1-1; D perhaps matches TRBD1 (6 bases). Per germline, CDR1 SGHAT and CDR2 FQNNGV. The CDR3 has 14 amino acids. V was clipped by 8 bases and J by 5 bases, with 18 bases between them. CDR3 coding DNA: TGTGCCAGCGCCTTGGGGGGGGCTGGGACTGAAGCTTTCTTT. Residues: CASALGGAGTEAFF.